The 27 T cell receptor beta chains presented below share a single source sample, sequenced in a study of radiation and T cells in renal cell carcinoma. Assay used: immunoSEQ multiplex PCR; TCRdb lists only in-frame clones, some missing. The sample shows some 95,000 clones, approximately 86% of them seen only once. The time point here: baseline pretreatment blood. The treatment is: 15 Gy SBRT to primary tumor, nephrectomy 4 weeks later. Sequenced material: blood, taken from a patient whose treatment included radiotherapy and nephrectomy. Receptors originate from a man aged 45-65 years with renal cell carcinoma.

This clone was seen just once. The chain recombines TRBV27 with TRBJ1-1; the D gene is possibly TRBD1 (5 bases). The CDR3 runs to 13 residues. V lost 6 bases and J lost 1, with 9 bases in between. Germline-derived CDR1 and CDR2 are MNHEY and SMNVEV (reference sequence). The CDR3 coding sequence is TGTGCCAGCAGCATCGGGGGGAACACTGAAGCTTTCTTT. Protein: CASSIGGNTEAFF.

The genes are TRBV28 and TRBJ2-5; 8 nucleotides agree with TRBD2. There are 16 residues in the CDR3. Germline V CDR1 and CDR2: MDHEN, SYDVKM. Trimming removed 0 bases from V and 4 bases from J; junction bases left unmatched: 7. In DNA, the CDR3 is TGTGCCAGCAGTTTATGGGCAGCGGGAGATGGAGAGACCCAGTACTTC. Translated: CASSLWAAGDGETQYF.

As concerns this clone: In the same sample, other DNA sequences code for this CDR3. The chain is built from TRBV6-5 and TRBJ1-1, with TRBD1 matching over 7 bases. The CDR3 contains 15 residues. In germline, CDR1 is MNHEY, CDR2 SVGAGI. The V segment lost 6 bases and the J segment 0 bases; nucleotides outside the gene matches: 7. CDR3 nucleotides: TGTGCCAGCAGGCGACAGGGCCTCATGAACACTGAAGCTTTCTTT. This encodes CASRRQGLMNTEAFF.

V and J are TRBV7-3 and TRBJ1-1; TRBD1 matches at 8 bases. The germline V gene encodes CDR1 SGHTA and CDR2 FQGTGA. The junction had 10 bases not matched to a gene; V was cut back by 5 bases and J by 5 bases. This CDR3 contains 15 residues. The CDR3 DNA reads TGTGCCAGCAGCCAGGGACAGGTGGTGGAGACTGAAGCTTTCTTT. This sequence encodes CASSQGQVVETEAFF.

V is TRBV6-5 and J is TRBJ1-2; 8 bases agree with TRBD1. The CDR3 contains 14 residues. V gave up 5 bases and J gave up 6 bases; unmatched junction bases: 8. Per germline, CDR1 MNHEY and CDR2 SVGAGI. The DNA of the CDR3 is TGTGCCAGCAGTGCCCCCGGGACAGGAGATGGCTACACCTTC. Its translation: CASSAPGTGDGYTF.

The V gene is TRBV6-4, the J gene TRBJ1-5, with 7 bases matching TRBD1. CDR1 MRHNA and CDR2 SNTAGT come from the germline V gene. CDR3 length equals 15 residues. Unmatched junction bases numbered 9, after V lost 4 bases and J lost 6 bases. The CDR3 sequence is CASSVDRDWGQPQHF. The CDR3 DNA reads as TGTGCCAGCAGTGTCGACAGGGACTGGGGTCAGCCCCAGCATTTT.

The rearrangement links TRBV5-1 to TRBJ2-3; D is perhaps TRBD1 (5 bases). CDR3 size: 14 residues. V was shortened by 4 bases and J by 4 bases, with 13 bases between the two germline ends. Germline CDR1 and CDR2: SGHRS and YFSETQ. In DNA form, the CDR3 reads TGCGCCAGCAGCCCCTCGGGCAGGGCAGATACGCAGTATTTT. Translation: CASSPSGRADTQYF.

V is TRBV27 and J is TRBJ2-7; maybe TRBD1 (8 bases). The CDR3 runs to 16 residues. Trimming left V 5 bases short and J 3 bases short, with 20 bases between. Germline V CDR1 and CDR2: MNHEY, SMNVEV (reference sequence). Here the CDR3 DNA reads TGTGCCAGCAGTACCCGCACGACAGGGGACTACTACGAGCAGTACTTC. Translated, it gives CASSTRTTGDYYEQYF.

This chain joins TRBV19 and TRBJ1-5, with 7 bases fitting TRBD1. V lost 6 bases, J lost 7 bases, and 6 bases stayed unmatched. Germline V gene lookup returns CDR1 LNHDA and CDR2 SQIVND (reference sequence). This CDR3 contains 13 residues. The CDR3 nucleotides are TGTGCCAGTAGACAAGACAGGGACCAGCCCCAGCATTTT. It yields the protein CASRQDRDQPQHF.

The chain links TRBV6-6 to TRBJ2-7; no reliable D call. The germline gives CDR1 MNHNY, CDR2 SVGAGI (reference sequence). The CDR3 has 15 residues. V lost 5 bases and J lost 3, with 17 bases in between. CDR3 region: CASSNVETSGYEQYF. DNA of the CDR3: TGTGCCAGCAGTAACGTCGAAACTTCGGGCTACGAGCAGTACTTC.

The chain recombines TRBV27 with TRBJ2-1, with D unresolved. Between the trimmed V and J ends, which lost 8 bases and 6 bases, there was a span of 11 bases. The CDR3 is made up of 12 amino acids. Looked up from germline, CDR1 is MNHEY and CDR2 is SMNVEV (reference sequence). The CDR3 loop is CASGQGGNEQFF. As DNA, the CDR3 is TGTGCCAGCGGTCAAGGTGGCAATGAGCAGTTCTTC.

J is TRBJ2-1 and V is TRBV2, with 8 bases matching TRBD2. The CDR3 spans 15 residues. V dropped 6 bases and J dropped 5; count of bases not matched to a gene: 9. CDR1 SNHLY and CDR2 FYNNEI come from the germline V gene. CDR3 protein: CASSDLAGKNNEQFF. The CDR3 DNA is TGTGCCAGCAGCGACTTAGCGGGGAAAAACAATGAGCAGTTCTTC.

The CDR3 coding sequence is TGTGCCAGCAGCGCCCACTCTAGCACCGGGGAGCTGTTTTTT. Translation gives CASSAHSSTGELFF. This chain links TRBV7-3 with TRBJ2-2; D gene ambiguous. The germline V and J ends were trimmed by 5 bases and 4 bases, with 11 bases remaining between them. The CDR3 runs 14 residues. CDR1 and CDR2 (germline): SGHTA, FQGTGA.

The chain couples TRBV30 to TRBJ2-3, with unresolved D. V dropped 2 bases and J dropped 2 bases, with 5 bases sitting between them. This CDR3 contains 12 residues. CDR1 and CDR2 from the germline V gene are GTSNPN and SVGIG (reference sequence). CDR3 nucleotides: TGTGCCTGGAGTCCAACCACAGATACGCAGTATTTT. Its translation is CAWSPTTDTQYF.

The CDR3 here is CASSLAAGETYEQYF. The DNA for the CDR3 is TGTGCCAGCAGCTTGGCTGCGGGGGAGACGTACGAGCAGTACTTC. The chain has TRBV5-8 and TRBJ2-7, with 7 bases aligning to TRBD2. In germline, CDR1 is SGHTS, CDR2 YDEGEE. The length of the CDR3 is 15 residues. The ends lost 0 bases at V and 4 bases at J; junction bases unmatched: 7.

V gene TRBV5-8 combines with J gene TRBJ2-7, with D possibly being TRBD1 or TRBD2 (6 bases each). CDR3 length: 14 amino acids. CDR1 is SGHTS and CDR2 is YDEGEE in the germline V gene. V was clipped by 6 bases and J by 6 bases, with 19 bases between them. CDR3 amino acids: CASTFGGRGGEQYF. The CDR3 DNA reads TGTGCCAGCACCTTTGGGGGGCGCGGCGGCGAGCAGTACTTC.

The J gene is TRBJ2-3, the V gene TRBV9; D might be TRBD2 (6 bases). This CDR3 region has 14 residues. Trimming took off 3 bases at V and 7 bases at J, with 15 bases between the two ends. Germline-derived CDR1 and CDR2 are SGDLS and YYNGEE. CDR3 DNA: TGTGCCAGCAGCGCCGGGACTGGAACTTATACGCAGTATTTT. Translating it yields CASSAGTGTYTQYF. Based on the CDR3 plus reference TRBV9 and TRBJ2-3, the full variable domain is DSGVTQTPKHLITATGQRVTLRCSPRSGDLSVYWYQQSLDQGLQFLIQYYNGEERAKGNILERFSAQQFPDLHSELNLSSLELGDSALYFCASSAGTGTYTQYFGPGTRLTVL.

The gene calls are TRBV19 and TRBJ2-7; 8 bases fit TRBD1. Trimming removed 6 bases from V and 3 bases from J; junction bases left unmatched: 4. The CDR3 covers 13 residues. CDR1 is LNHDA and CDR2 is SQIVND in the germline V gene (reference sequence). The CDR3 reads CASRPGQDYEQYF. The CDR3 DNA sequence: TGTGCCAGTAGACCGGGACAGGACTACGAGCAGTACTTC.

The chain combines TRBV6-1 with TRBJ2-7; D might be TRBD2 (7 bases). Per germline, CDR1 MNHNS and CDR2 SASEGT. This CDR3 is built from 15 residues. V was trimmed by 4 bases and J by 4 bases, leaving 17 bases between them. CDR3 residues: CASSGGGTMKYEQYF. The CDR3, as DNA: TGTGCCAGCAGTGGGGGGGGGACAATGAAATACGAGCAGTACTTC.

This sequence joins TRBV5-1 and TRBJ2-3, with 10 bases that match TRBD2. Germline lookup yields CDR1 SGHRS and CDR2 YFSETQ. The CDR3 length is 17 residues. The junction had 9 bases not matched to a gene; V was cut back by 5 bases and J by 0 bases. CDR3 DNA sequence: TGCGCCAGCAGGAGTGGTGGACTAGCGGCTAGCACAGATACGCAGTATTTT. Residues: CASRSGGLAASTDTQYF.

The rearrangement joins TRBV4-1 to TRBJ1-1; D uncertain. The CDR3 loop spans 13 amino acids. The ends were cut back, 9 bases at V and 0 bases at J, with 11 bases in the middle. Germline V gene lookup returns CDR1 MGHRA and CDR2 YSYEKL. The CDR3 region is CARTTALNTEAFF. CDR3 nucleotide sequence: TGCGCCAGAACTACAGCGCTGAACACTGAAGCTTTCTTT.

This chain uses TRBV9 with TRBJ2-3; D uncertain. Trimming took 0 bases from V and 4 from J, leaving 3 bases between them. Germline-derived CDR1 and CDR2 are SGDLS and YYNGEE. This CDR3 contains 12 residues. The CDR3 region is CASSVVADTQYF. The CDR3 DNA sequence: TGTGCCAGCAGCGTAGTCGCAGATACGCAGTATTTT.

CDR3 loop: CSVERDQETQYF. CDR3 nucleotides: TGCAGCGTTGAAAGGGACCAAGAGACCCAGTACTTC. The V gene is TRBV29-1, the J gene TRBJ2-5, with D hard to call. Germline V gene data show CDR1 as SQVTM and CDR2 as ANQGSEA. V was cut by 2 bases and J by 0 bases, with 4 bases left in between. The CDR3 has 12 amino acids.

This chain joins TRBV2 and TRBJ1-2; the match to TRBD1 covers 8 bases. The CDR3 covers 14 residues. Germline values: CDR1 SNHLY, CDR2 FYNNEI. With V trimmed by 6 bases and J by 0 bases, 3 bases remained unmatched. In DNA form, the CDR3 reads TGTGCCAGCAGGGTGGACAGGGCTAACTATGGCTACACCTTC. Translation: CASRVDRANYGYTF.

The chain combines TRBV7-9 with TRBJ2-7; 14 nucleotides agree with TRBD2. Germline values: CDR1 SEHNR, CDR2 FQNEAQ (reference sequence). The CDR3 consists of 15 residues. Trimming removed 0 bases from V and 5 bases from J; junction bases left unmatched: 0. The CDR3 DNA is TGTGCCAGCAGCTTAGCGGGACTAGCGGGAGACGAGCAGTACTTC. This encodes CASSLAGLAGDEQYF.

The rearrangement links TRBV30 to TRBJ1-5; 9 bases align to TRBD1. The CDR3 totals 15 residues. Looked up from germline, CDR1 is GTSNPN and CDR2 is SVGIG (reference sequence). V shed 4 bases and J 6 bases; nucleotides not matched to a gene: 10. The CDR3 reads CAWTEGTGTSQPQHF. The CDR3 bases are TGTGCCTGGACCGAAGGGACAGGGACGAGTCAGCCCCAGCATTTT.

The chain carries TRBV11-1 and TRBJ2-3; the D gene is possibly TRBD1 (6 bases). This CDR3 is built from 15 residues. V was trimmed by 6 bases and J by 6 bases, leaving 19 bases between them. CDR1 SGHAT and CDR2 FQDESV come from the germline V gene (reference sequence). DNA of the CDR3: TGTGCCAGCAGTCACAAACAGGTCACAGGGGATACGCAGTATTTT. Amino acids: CASSHKQVTGDTQYF. The complete variable domain, with remaining parts taken from reference TRBV11-1 and TRBJ2-3, reads EAEVAQSPRYKITEKSQAVAFWCDPISGHATLYWYRQILGQGPELLVQFQDESVVDDSQLPKDRFSAERLKGVDSTLKIQPAELGDSAMYLCASSHKQVTGDTQYFGPGTRLTVL.